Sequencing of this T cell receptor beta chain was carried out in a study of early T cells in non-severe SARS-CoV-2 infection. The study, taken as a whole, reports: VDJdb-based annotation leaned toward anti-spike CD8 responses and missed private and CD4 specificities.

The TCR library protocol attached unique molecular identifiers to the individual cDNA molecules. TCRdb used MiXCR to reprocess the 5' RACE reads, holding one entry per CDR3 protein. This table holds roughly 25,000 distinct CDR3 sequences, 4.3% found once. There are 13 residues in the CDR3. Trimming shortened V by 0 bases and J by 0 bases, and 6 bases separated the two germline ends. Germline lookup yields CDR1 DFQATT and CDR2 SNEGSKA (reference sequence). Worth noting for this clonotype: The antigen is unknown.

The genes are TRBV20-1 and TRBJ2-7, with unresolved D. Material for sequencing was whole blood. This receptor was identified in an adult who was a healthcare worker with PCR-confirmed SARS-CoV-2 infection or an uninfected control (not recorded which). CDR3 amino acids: CSARELSSYEQYF. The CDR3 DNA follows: TGCAGTGCTAGAGAACTGAGCTCCTACGAGCAGTACTTC.